Below are 23 T cell receptor beta chains sequenced from a single sample in a study of T cells after yellow fever vaccination. TCRdb fed the 5' RACE reads into MiXCR, producing one record per CDR3 protein. The data contain 600,000 to 750,000 distinct CDR3 sequences, more than 9% of them singletons. Here the sequenced sample was PBMCs, taken on the day of the yellow fever booster vaccination. Receptor source: a man aged 30 to 45 who received the YFV17D yellow fever vaccine.

This clonotype was seen more than once but under ten times. The chain joins TRBV18 to TRBJ2-5, with D unresolved. Germline CDR1 and CDR2: KGHSH and LQKENI. This CDR3 comprises 13 residues. V lost 5 bases to trimming and J lost 0 bases, with 7 bases between them. The CDR3 coding sequence is TGTGCCAGCTCAAATCACAACCAAGAGACCCAGTACTTC. Translation: CASSNHNQETQYF. The full variable domain, its missing parts supplied by reference TRBV18 and TRBJ2-5, is NAGVMQNPRHLVRRRGQEARLRCSPMKGHSHVYWYRQLPEEGLKFMVYLQKENIIDESGMPKERFSAEFPKEGPSILRIQQVVRGDSAAYFCASSNHNQETQYFGPGTRLLVL.

In this sample, this clonotype turned up many times. The chain links TRBV4-1 to TRBJ2-3; 7 bases match TRBD1. The CDR3 has 14 amino acids. Losses at the gene ends were 3 bases for V and 4 bases for J; bases not matched to a gene: 4. Per the germline V gene, CDR1 is MGHRA and CDR2 is YSYEKL. CDR3 region: CASSQIQGADTQYF. The CDR3 coding sequence is TGCGCCAGCAGCCAGATCCAGGGGGCAGATACGCAGTATTTT.

The chain combines TRBV20-1 with TRBJ2-2; 13 bases match TRBD2. This CDR3 contains 15 residues. The germline V gene encodes CDR1 DFQATT and CDR2 SNEGSKA (reference sequence). J lost 2 bases, V lost 6 bases, and 3 bases had no gene match. The CDR3 spells CSARGLAGNTGELFF. The CDR3 DNA follows: TGCAGTGCCAGGGGACTAGCGGGAAACACCGGGGAGCTGTTTTTT.

This clonotype has at least ten counts. The gene calls are TRBV6-2 or TRBV6-3 and TRBJ1-2; D possibly corresponds to TRBD1 (6 bases). Deletions cut 5 bases from V and 4 bases from J, with 14 bases between. The CDR3 runs to 14 residues. Germline loops: CDR1 MNHEY, CDR2 SVGEGT. The CDR3 DNA reads as TGTGCCAGCAGTCCAAGCAAAGGGGGCTATGGCTACACCTTC. Translated, it gives CASSPSKGGYGYTF.

The chain employs TRBV5-5 and TRBJ2-1, with TRBD2 as a possible D gene (5 bases). This CDR3 spans 16 amino acids. The V end was cut by 2 bases, the J end by 0 bases, with 12 bases between. Germline CDR1 SGHKS, CDR2 YYEKEE (reference sequence). The CDR3 region is CASSLRVGSSYNEQFF. CDR3 nucleotides: TGTGCCAGCAGCTTAAGGGTTGGGAGCTCCTACAATGAGCAGTTCTTC.

This clonotype has more than one count but fewer than ten. The chain joins TRBV9 to TRBJ2-1, with 11 bases matching TRBD2. CDR1 is SGDLS and CDR2 is YYNGEE in the germline V gene. Trimming took 4 bases from V and 7 from J; bases not matched to a gene: 10. The CDR3 runs to 16 residues. Here the CDR3 DNA reads TGTGCCAGCAGCACCATAGCGGGAGGGCGGGGTAATGAGCAGTTCTTC. Protein: CASSTIAGGRGNEQFF.

This clonotype was seen more than once but under ten times. V usage is TRBV30 and J usage is TRBJ2-1; TRBD2 agrees at 7 bases. Looked up from germline, CDR1 is GTSNPN and CDR2 is SVGIG (reference sequence). This CDR3 is 15 amino acids long. Trimming took 3 bases from V and 2 from J; bases not matched to a gene: 7. CDR3 bases: TGTGCCTGGAGCGCCGGCGGGAGTCCCTACAATGAGCAGTTCTTC. This sequence encodes CAWSAGGSPYNEQFF.

This clonotype came up a few times. V is TRBV4-2 and J is TRBJ1-2, with 11 bases fitting TRBD1. The V gene's germline CDR1 is LGHNA and CDR2 YNFKEQ. The CDR3 totals 16 residues. With 0 bases clipped from V and 7 bases from J, the junction kept 7 bases outside the gene matches. This CDR3 is CASSQEDRGRVGGYTF. The DNA of the CDR3 is TGTGCCAGCAGCCAAGAGGACAGGGGGCGGGTCGGTGGCTACACCTTC.

The chain employs TRBV20-1 and TRBJ1-1, with 8 positions matching TRBD1. This CDR3 has 16 amino acids. CDR1 and CDR2 from the germline V gene are DFQATT and SNEGSKA (reference sequence). CDR3 DNA: TGCTGCGCTAGAAATACCGGGACAGGAGAATCGACTGAAGCTTTCTTT. Translating it yields CCARNTGTGESTEAFF.

This clonotype has at least ten counts. The chain uses TRBV7-3 and TRBJ2-1; 8 bases are shared with TRBD1. This CDR3 is 15 amino acids long. Germline V lookup: CDR1 SGHTA, CDR2 FQGTGA. V gave up 4 bases and J gave up 0 bases; unmatched junction bases: 2. CDR3 sequence: CASSSDRGSYNEQFF. In DNA, the CDR3 is TGTGCCAGCAGCTCCGACAGGGGCTCCTACAATGAGCAGTTCTTC.

This chain connects TRBV5-1 to TRBJ2-3; possible D gene TRBD2, 5 bases. The V end was cut by 4 bases, the J end by 0 bases, with 15 bases between. Germline V CDR1 and CDR2: SGHRS, YFSETQ. The length of the CDR3 is 16 residues. In DNA, the CDR3 is TGCGCCAGCAGCAGCTTAGCGACCTCTAGCACAGATACGCAGTATTTT. Translated, it gives CASSSLATSSTDTQYF.

V usage is TRBV4-3 and J usage is TRBJ2-3; D gene unclear. The CDR3 has 14 residues. Germline values: CDR1 LGHNA, CDR2 YSLEER. Trimming removed 1 base from V and 3 bases from J, with 8 bases in between. The CDR3 DNA reads as TGCGCCAGCAGCCAAGTGAGTTTGACAGATACGCAGTATTTT. It translates to CASSQVSLTDTQYF.

In its sample, this clonotype was seen many times. The chain uses TRBV27 and TRBJ1-1; TRBD1 matches at 7 bases. With 5 bases clipped from V and 4 bases from J, the junction kept 7 bases outside the gene matches. The CDR3 contains 14 residues. The germline V gene has CDR1 MNHEY and CDR2 SMNVEV (reference sequence). CDR3 sequence reads: CASSQIQGSTEAFF. CDR3 coding DNA: TGTGCCAGCAGTCAAATACAGGGGAGCACTGAAGCTTTCTTT.

This clonotype was counted at least ten times. The chain has TRBV7-2 and TRBJ2-1, with TRBD2 identical over 11 bases. CDR3 length equals 17 residues. From germline, CDR1 is SGHTA and CDR2 FQGNSA. Unmatched junction bases numbered 11, after V lost 7 bases and J lost 3 bases. In DNA form, the CDR3 reads TGTGCCAGCAATATCCATAGCGGGAGGGCGATCTACAATGAGCAGTTCTTC. Its translation: CASNIHSGRAIYNEQFF.

This clonotype was counted a few times. This chain uses TRBV23-1 with TRBJ2-3, with 12 bases lining up with TRBD1. TRBV23-1 qualifies as an ORF whose function is uncertain. V was clipped by 3 bases and J by 4 bases; unmatched bases: 11. There are 18 residues in the CDR3. The CDR3 nucleotides read TGCGCCAGCAGTCATCTCGGGACAGGGGGCGACAAGGCAGATACGCAGTATTTT. Amino acid sequence: CASSHLGTGGDKADTQYF.

In nucleotides, the CDR3 is TGTGCCAGCTGCAAACCGGGACTAGCAGGCAATGAGCAGTTCTTC. This translates into CASCKPGLAGNEQFF. The rearrangement joins TRBV7-2 to TRBJ2-1, with 9 bases fitting TRBD2. In germline, CDR1 is SGHTA, CDR2 FQGNSA. This CDR3 is built from 15 residues. V lost 8 bases and J lost 6; bases outside the gene matches: 11.

The V gene is TRBV6-2 or TRBV6-3, the J gene TRBJ2-2, with 12 bases identical to TRBD2. This CDR3 spans 15 amino acids. V shed 8 bases and J 4 bases; nucleotides not matched to a gene: 5. Looked up from germline, CDR1 is MNHEY and CDR2 is SVGEGT. CDR3 loop: CASLRLAGVTGELFF. The DNA of the CDR3 is TGTGCCAGCCTAAGACTAGCGGGAGTCACCGGGGAGCTGTTTTTT.

This clonotype has just a few counts. The chain is built from TRBV5-1 and TRBJ1-1, with no clear D. This CDR3 is 15 amino acids long. The V end was cut by 3 bases, the J end by 6 bases, with 18 bases between. Germline V CDR1 and CDR2: SGHRS, YFSETQ. CDR3 DNA: TGCGCCAGCAGCTCAACTCAAGTCGTATTGCCTGAAGCTTTCTTT. It specifies CASSSTQVVLPEAFF.

The table lists this clonotype with many counts. The genes are TRBV7-9 and TRBJ2-1; TRBD2 matches at 14 bases. CDR1 SEHNR and CDR2 FQNEAQ come from the germline V gene (reference sequence). This CDR3 contains 16 residues. The trim removed 6 bases at V and 11 bases at J, leaving 12 bases unmatched. The CDR3 is CASRPGTSGRSGKQFF. In nucleotides, the CDR3 is TGTGCCAGCAGACCTGGGACTAGCGGGAGATCTGGAAAGCAGTTCTTC.

This clonotype was counted only a few times. J is TRBJ2-7 and V is TRBV20-1; D unclear. Trimming took 6 bases from V and 5 from J, leaving 17 bases between them. The CDR3 has 13 residues. CDR1 and CDR2 from the germline V gene are DFQATT and SNEGSKA (reference sequence). In DNA, the CDR3 is TGCAGTGCCCCCCAGCCCTATACGAACGAGCAGTACTTC. Translating it yields CSAPQPYTNEQYF.

V usage is TRBV12-3 or TRBV12-4 and J usage is TRBJ2-1, with unresolved D. The V gene lost 0 bases and the J gene lost 9 bases, with 9 bases spanning the gap. This CDR3 is 13 amino acids long. CDR3 DNA: TGTGCCAGCAGTTTAGCGTCGCGAGCTGAGCAGTTCTTC. Its protein product is CASSLASRAEQFF.

V usage is TRBV19 and J usage is TRBJ2-7, with TRBD1 matching over 8 bases. The V and J ends lost 4 bases and 7 bases, in that order; junction bases with no gene match: 9. Germline V lookup: CDR1 LNHDA, CDR2 SQIVND (reference sequence). The CDR3 has 14 residues. CDR3 protein: CASSTGQGPGEQYF. CDR3 DNA: TGTGCCAGTAGTACTGGACAGGGCCCCGGGGAGCAGTACTTC.

In this sample, this clonotype turned up a few times. The rearrangement links TRBV6-1 to TRBJ2-1, with D possibly matching TRBD2 (5 bases). V lost 2 bases and J 7 bases, leaving 15 bases between the germline ends. The CDR3 is made up of 15 amino acids. CDR1 is MNHNS, CDR2 SASEGT, per germline. In DNA, the CDR3 is TGTGCCAGCAGTGAACAGAGGGCCCTTTGGAATGAGCAGTTCTTC. Translation gives CASSEQRALWNEQFF.